The 8 T cell receptor beta chains given below trace back to one sample, sequenced in a study of cytomegalovirus exposure and HLA in healthy donors. Using immunoSEQ multiplex PCR, the repertoire was profiled, and TCRdb retains in-frame clones only, with some absent. Of about 240,000 clones listed, approximately 83% are singletons. What was sequenced was PBMCs. Receptor source: a woman aged 25 to 45 in good health and CMV-seropositive.

The V gene is TRBV5-1, the J gene TRBJ2-3; 8 nucleotides agree with TRBD2. Germline CDR1 and CDR2: SGHRS and YFSETQ. Trimming took 3 bases from V and 0 from J; bases not matched to a gene: 3. CDR3 length: 15 amino acids. As DNA, the CDR3 is TGCGCCAGCAGCTGGGCTAGCGGGAGCACAGATACGCAGTATTTT. Translation gives CASSWASGSTDTQYF.

V and J are TRBV6-1 and TRBJ2-2; 9 nucleotides agree with TRBD2. CDR3 length equals 16 residues. CDR1 and CDR2 (germline): MNHNS, SASEGT. Unmatched junction bases numbered 3, after V lost 0 bases and J lost 4 bases. CDR3 in DNA: TGTGCCAGCAGTGAAGCGAGCGGGAGGATCACCGGGGAGCTGTTTTTT. Protein product: CASSEASGRITGELFF.

The CDR3 here is CASSSFNQPQHF. The CDR3 DNA sequence: TGTGCCAGCAGCTCATTCAATCAGCCCCAGCATTTT. The rearrangement joins TRBV7-2 to TRBJ1-5, with unresolved D. The V end lost 4 bases, the J end lost 3 bases, and 4 bases lay between the germline ends. The CDR3 is 12 residues long. Germline CDR1 SGHTA, CDR2 FQGNSA. Complete variable domain (other parts from reference TRBV7-2 and TRBJ1-5): GAGVSQSPSNKVTEKGKDVELRCDPISGHTALYWYRQSLGQGLEFLIYFQGNSAPDKSGLPSDRFSAERTGGSVSTLTIQRTQQEDSAVYLCASSSFNQPQHFGDGTRLSIL.

The chain joins TRBV23-1 to TRBJ2-7; tentative D call: TRBD2 (7 bases). TRBV23-1 is an ORF; its function is uncertain. The germline V and J ends were trimmed by 0 bases and 2 bases, with 14 bases remaining between them. The CDR3 length is 16 residues. CDR3 region: CASSQSGGRLAYEQYF. CDR3 sequence (DNA): TGCGCCAGCAGTCAATCGGGGGGGCGGCTAGCCTACGAGCAGTACTTC.

V and J are TRBV19 and TRBJ2-7; D possibly corresponds to TRBD1 (6 bases). The germline V gene encodes CDR1 LNHDA and CDR2 SQIVND (reference sequence). CDR3 size: 13 residues. The V and J ends lost 5 bases and 8 bases respectively, with 16 bases between them. CDR3 in amino acids: CASSVDSFTKQYF. The CDR3 nucleotides read TGTGCCAGTAGTGTGGACAGCTTTACGAAGCAGTACTTC.

This clone occurred once. The chain is built from TRBV28 and TRBJ1-1, with 9 bases identical to TRBD1. This CDR3 has 14 residues. V trimming: 5 bases; J trimming: 3 bases; junction bases outside the gene matches: 4. Looked up from germline, CDR1 is MDHEN and CDR2 is SYDVKM. Here the CDR3 reads CASSTRTGDTEAFF. The CDR3 DNA is TGTGCCAGCAGTACACGGACAGGGGACACTGAAGCTTTCTTT.

CDR3 in amino acids: CASSFGVGPSTDTQYF. CDR3 in DNA: TGTGCCAGCAGCTTCGGTGTGGGGCCTAGCACAGATACGCAGTATTTT. This chain links TRBV7-6 with TRBJ2-3; D is possibly TRBD1 (5 bases). This CDR3 region has 16 residues. Trimming took off 3 bases at V and 0 bases at J, with 13 bases between the two ends. Germline lookup yields CDR1 SGHVS and CDR2 FNYEAQ. Combining the CDR3 with reference TRBV7-6 and TRBJ2-3 gives the whole variable domain GAGVSQSPRYKVTKRGQDVALRCDPISGHVSLYWYRQALGQGPEFLTYFNYEAQQDKSGLPNDRFSAERPEGSISTLTIQRTEQRDSAMYRCASSFGVGPSTDTQYFGPGTRLTVL.

The chain recombines TRBV5-1 with TRBJ1-5, with D possibly matching TRBD1 (5 bases). Per germline, CDR1 SGHRS and CDR2 YFSETQ. V lost 3 bases and J lost 3, with 10 bases in between. CDR3 length equals 14 residues. CDR3 coding DNA: TGCGCCAGCAGCTCGGGGGGATCCAATCAGCCCCAGCATTTT. This encodes CASSSGGSNQPQHF.